The entry below describes one T cell receptor (beta chain). V was clipped by 2 bases and J by 8 bases; unmatched bases: 10. CDR1 and CDR2 from the germline V gene are SGHTA and FQGNSA. The CDR3 length is 16 residues. TCRdb's copy holds only in-frame clones and misses some; the assay was immunoSEQ multiplex PCR. Counted here are more than 60,000 clones, more than 70% occurring once; the ten biggest clones make up over 4.5%. The data were obtained in a study of blood T cell repertoires in COVID-19. Study information: Material from acute and convalescent COVID-19 was sourced from the United States, Italy and Spain.

The rearrangement links TRBV7-2 to TRBJ2-1, with 9 bases lining up with TRBD2. This TCR derives from a man aged 55 to 70 with active or convalescent COVID-19. The material sequenced was peripheral blood. The CDR3 sequence is CASSLNGGGERYEQFF. CDR3 bases: TGTGCCAGCAGCTTAAATGGCGGGGGGGAACGGTATGAGCAGTTCTTC.